These 29 T cell receptor beta chains originate from one sample sequenced in a study of glioma-infiltrating T cells. Using RNA template, CDR3s of TCR alpha and beta were amplified with iRepertoire arm-PCR. TCRdb used MiXCR to reprocess the multiplex PCR reads, holding one entry per CDR3 protein. The sample shows 150,000 or so distinct CDR3 sequences, around 40% of them seen only once. Source material: glioma tissue, nonneoplastic brain tissue, or PBMCs (not recorded which). The receptors come from a human donor with low-grade glioma or glioblastoma, undergoing nonglioma brain surgery, or in good health (not recorded which).

This clonotype has just a few counts. The V and J genes are TRBV20-1 and TRBJ2-5; TRBD2 matches 8 bases. CDR3 length: 15 amino acids. The V and J ends lost 8 bases and 1 base, in that order; junction bases with no gene match: 12. Germline lookup yields CDR1 DFQATT and CDR2 SNEGSKA (reference sequence). CDR3 coding DNA: TGCAGTCCCAACCCGGAGCGGGGGCCCCAAGAGACCCAGTACTTC. Encoded protein: CSPNPERGPQETQYF.

About this clonotype itself: Compared with germline, one end of the junction differs, possibly owing to a read error. The chain is built from TRBV7-9 and TRBJ2-6, with D unresolved. CDR3 length: 15 amino acids. Germline CDR1 SEHNR, CDR2 FQNEAQ (reference sequence). The CDR3 here is CARRRDGSGANVLTF. CDR3 nucleotides: TGTGCCCGCAGACGAGACGGTTCTGGGGCCAACGTCCTGACTTTC.

This clonotype was counted between two and nine times. This CDR3 reads CASSTTEKVPGYTF. The CDR3 DNA reads TGTGCCAGTAGTACCACTGAGAAGGTTCCTGGCTACACCTTC. The V gene is TRBV19, the J gene TRBJ1-2; D remains unclear. The CDR3 spans 14 residues. Per the germline V gene, CDR1 is LNHDA and CDR2 is SQIVND (reference sequence). V was shortened by 4 bases and J by 7 bases, with 16 bases between the two germline ends. Variable domain in full (rest from reference TRBV19 and TRBJ1-2): DGGITQSPKYLFRKEGQNVTLSCEQNLNHDAMYWYRQDPGQGLRLIYYSQIVNDFQKGDIAEGYSVSREKKESFPLTVTSAQKNPTAFYLCASSTTEKVPGYTFGSGTRLTVV.

This clonotype was found a few times. The chain links TRBV12-3 or TRBV12-4 to TRBJ2-1; 8 nucleotides agree with TRBD1. V lost 6 bases and J lost 14; bases outside the gene matches: 9. The CDR3 spans 12 residues. As DNA, the CDR3 is TGTGCCAGCAGCCCGGACAGGGTAGGGGAGTTCTTC. It yields the protein CASSPDRVGEFF.

As for this clonotype: This sequence may be a read error, since a much larger clone differs from it by one base. The genes are TRBV7-2 and TRBJ2-1, with 7 bases fitting TRBD2. The CDR3 totals 14 residues. V was clipped by 8 bases and J by 10 bases; unmatched bases: 14. Germline CDR1 SGHTA, CDR2 FQGNSA. CDR3 bases: TGTGCCAGCCGCTCCTCGGGGGGTTCCTACGAGCAGTTCTTC. Protein product: CASRSSGGSYEQFF. The full variable domain, with the rest looked up from reference TRBV7-2 and TRBJ2-1, is GAGVSQSPSNKVTEKGKDVELRCDPISGHTALYWYRQSLGQGLEFLIYFQGNSAPDKSGLPSDRFSAERTGGSVSTLTIQRTQQEDSAVYLCASRSSGGSYEQFFGPGTRLTVL.

In its sample, this clonotype was seen a few times. J is TRBJ2-1 and V is TRBV6-6; D not certain. V was shortened by 2 bases and J by 0 bases, with 17 bases between the two germline ends. The CDR3 has 18 amino acids. The germline V gene encodes CDR1 MNHNY and CDR2 SVGAGI (reference sequence). CDR3 DNA: TGTGCCAGCAGTTACAGTGGGCGGTACCGTAGCTCCTACAATGAGCAGTTCTTC. Translated, it gives CASSYSGRYRSSYNEQFF.

V and J are TRBV7-6 and TRBJ2-5; D ambiguous. V dropped 5 bases and J dropped 4 bases, with 14 bases sitting between them. Germline V gene data show CDR1 as SGHVS and CDR2 as FNYEAQ. The length of the CDR3 is 14 residues. As DNA, the CDR3 is TGTGCCAGCAGCCCGGCGGAAATCTCAGAGACCCAGTACTTC. Amino acids: CASSPAEISETQYF.

This clonotype was detected many times. This chain links TRBV20-1 with TRBJ2-5, with D possibly matching TRBD1 (6 bases). The CDR3 consists of 13 residues. In germline, CDR1 is DFQATT, CDR2 SNEGSKA (reference sequence). Trimming removed 6 bases at V and 2 bases at J, with 13 bases between. CDR3 amino acids: CSARTVQQETQYF. CDR3 in DNA: TGCAGTGCGAGGACAGTACAACAAGAGACCCAGTACTTC.

This clonotype has just a few counts. V and J are TRBV4-1 and TRBJ1-5, with TRBD1 matching 8 bases. The trim removed 4 bases at V and 4 bases at J, leaving 0 bases unmatched. The V gene's germline CDR1 is MGHRA and CDR2 YSYEKL. The CDR3 loop spans 13 amino acids. The CDR3 coding sequence is TGCGCCAGCAGCCGGACAGGGAATCAGCCCCAGCATTTT. Residues: CASSRTGNQPQHF.

The V and J genes are TRBV7-6 and TRBJ1-6; D ambiguous. The V and J ends lost 5 bases and 7 bases respectively, with 9 bases between them. CDR3 size: 13 residues. The germline V gene encodes CDR1 SGHVS and CDR2 FNYEAQ. DNA of the CDR3: TGTGCCAGCAGCCAGGATATCAATTCACCCCTCCACTTT. This translates into CASSQDINSPLHF.

The gene calls are TRBV20-1 and TRBJ1-2, with D uncertain. V was pared by 3 bases and J by 4 bases, with 12 bases between. This CDR3 has 13 amino acids. The V gene's germline CDR1 is DFQATT and CDR2 SNEGSKA (reference sequence). CDR3 DNA sequence: TGCAGTGCTAGTTGGATGTTCCTCTATGGCTACACCTTC. Translating gives CSASWMFLYGYTF.

V and J are TRBV6-1 and TRBJ1-1, with 7 bases that match TRBD1. Trimming removed 6 bases from V and 1 base from J; junction bases left unmatched: 5. Looked up from germline, CDR1 is MNHNS and CDR2 is SASEGT. The CDR3 runs to 14 residues. Written as DNA, the CDR3 is TGTGCCAGCAGCCGGGACAGAGCGAACACTGAAGCTTTCTTT. It codes for CASSRDRANTEAFF.

Concerning this clonotype: Mismatch with germline at one junction end may stem from a read error. This chain connects TRBV20-1 to TRBJ1-1; no firm D call. Germline V lookup: CDR1 DFQATT, CDR2 SNEGSKA (reference sequence). The CDR3 totals 13 residues. CDR3: CSAHPTVSSEALF. In DNA form, the CDR3 reads TGCAGTGCGCACCCGACGGTGAGCTCTGAAGCTTTATTT.

This clonotype showed up just a few times. This chain joins TRBV12-3 or TRBV12-4 and TRBJ1-3; D is uncertain. V shed 2 bases and J shed 4 bases, with 6 bases lying between them. The CDR3 consists of 13 residues. DNA for the CDR3: TGTGCCAGCAGTTTAATGGAGGGAAACACCATATATTTT. Protein product: CASSLMEGNTIYF.

This chain uses TRBV7-2 with TRBJ2-4, with TRBD2 identical over 7 bases. Germline assignment: CDR1 SGHTA and CDR2 FQGNSA. This CDR3 has 15 amino acids. Trimming took 0 bases from V and 2 from J; bases not matched to a gene: 1. In DNA, the CDR3 is TGTGCCAGCAGCTTAGCAGGGACTACCAAAAACATTCAGTACTTC. Residues: CASSLAGTTKNIQYF.

This clonotype was observed a few times. The chain has TRBV6-6 and TRBJ1-1; D is perhaps TRBD1 (6 bases). V lost 0 bases to trimming and J lost 5 bases, with 19 bases between them. CDR1 is MNHNY and CDR2 is SVGAGI in the germline V gene (reference sequence). CDR3 size: 17 residues. The CDR3 region is CASSYSLAGEGGTEAFF. The CDR3 coding sequence is TGTGCCAGCAGTTACTCTTTGGCAGGGGAGGGAGGGACTGAAGCTTTCTTT.

The V call is TRBV18, the J call TRBJ2-6, with no clear D. V lost 3 bases and J lost 2, with 14 bases in between. There are 17 residues in the CDR3. The germline V gene has CDR1 KGHSH and CDR2 LQKENI. The CDR3 reads CASSPQDVRAGANVLTF. CDR3 in DNA: TGTGCCAGCTCACCCCAAGATGTAAGGGCTGGGGCCAACGTCCTGACTTTC.

The genes are TRBV10-3 and TRBJ1-1; D is ambiguous. V was cut by 10 bases and J by 0 bases, with 9 bases left in between. Germline loops: CDR1 ENHRY, CDR2 SYGVKD. The CDR3 is 12 amino acids. The CDR3 coding sequence is TGTGCCACCTCGGCGATGAACACTGAAGCTTTCTTT. It yields the protein CATSAMNTEAFF.

The V call is TRBV3-1, the J call TRBJ1-2; TRBD1 matches at 7 bases. Germline assignment: CDR1 LGHDT and CDR2 YNNKEL (reference sequence). The CDR3 has 15 residues. The V gene end was trimmed by 4 bases and the J gene end by 4 bases; junction bases not matched to a gene: 9. CDR3 in DNA: TGTGCCAGCAGCCTCGACAGGGTAGTAACCTATGGCTACACCTTC. Its translation is CASSLDRVVTYGYTF.

V usage is TRBV11-2 and J usage is TRBJ2-1, with unresolved D. There are 14 residues in the CDR3. Per germline, CDR1 SGHAT and CDR2 FQNNGV. Trimming left V 5 bases short and J 9 bases short, with 17 bases between. The CDR3 spells CASSGPQAFGEQFF. The CDR3 bases are TGTGCCAGCAGCGGGCCCCAGGCCTTTGGTGAGCAGTTCTTC.

This clonotype was found once. The genes are TRBV28 and TRBJ1-2; possibly TRBD1 for D (5 bases). V dropped 2 bases and J dropped 8 bases, with 12 bases sitting between them. This CDR3 contains 13 residues. The germline gives CDR1 MDHEN, CDR2 SYDVKM. For the CDR3, the DNA is TGTGCCAGCAGTTTAGAACAGGAAGGGGGCTACACCTTC. Translated, it gives CASSLEQEGGYTF.

V and J are TRBV7-2 and TRBJ2-3; a weak D match, TRBD2 (6 bases). Trimming removed 6 bases from V and 1 base from J, with 14 bases in between. The CDR3 totals 15 residues. CDR1 is SGHTA, CDR2 FQGNSA, per germline. The CDR3 here is CASSLTSSCTDTQYF. The CDR3 coding sequence is TGTGCCAGCAGTCTTACTAGCAGCTGCACAGATACGCAGTATTTT.

The CDR3 DNA reads as TGTGCCAGCAGTGATCTAGCGGGAGGGCCGGTTGAGCAGTTCTTC. It specifies CASSDLAGGPVEQFF. The V call is TRBV6-1, the J call TRBJ2-1; 12 bases are a match to TRBD2. CDR1 is MNHNS, CDR2 SASEGT, per germline. The CDR3 consists of 15 residues. V was clipped by 3 bases and J by 9 bases; unmatched bases: 6.

This clonotype was picked up a small number of times. V is TRBV4-1 and J is TRBJ2-2, with 7 nucleotides matching TRBD1. CDR3 size: 18 residues. V lost 3 bases and J lost 2; bases outside the gene matches: 12. Germline CDR1 MGHRA, CDR2 YSYEKL. DNA of the CDR3: TGCGCCAGCAGCCAGCCTCCTCCGGGACAGCCTAACACCGGGGAGCTGTTTTTT. It specifies CASSQPPPGQPNTGELFF.

As DNA, the CDR3 is TGTGCCAGCAGCCAACAGGGAGGGGACACTGAAGCTTTCTTT. This encodes CASSQQGGDTEAFF. The chain carries TRBV3-1 and TRBJ1-1, with D tentatively TRBD1 (5 bases). The V and J ends lost 2 bases and 3 bases respectively, with 10 bases between them. CDR3 length equals 14 residues. The germline gives CDR1 LGHDT, CDR2 YNNKEL (reference sequence).

CDR3 bases: TGTGCCAGCACTTTTAAAAGGCAGGGTGAGATCAAAAACATTCAGTACTTC. The encoded protein is CASTFKRQGEIKNIQYF. This chain connects TRBV28 to TRBJ2-4; D perhaps matches TRBD1 (5 bases). Germline V CDR1 and CDR2: MDHEN, SYDVKM. The V end was cut by 7 bases, the J end by 3 bases, with 22 bases between. This CDR3 has 17 residues.

This clonotype was seen a handful of times. As DNA, the CDR3 is TGTGCCAGCACGTTGGCCGGGGAGCTGTTTTTT. Translation gives CASTLAGELFF. The chain employs TRBV2 and TRBJ2-2; no firm D call. Trimming took off 7 bases at V and 6 bases at J, with 6 bases between the two ends. The length of the CDR3 is 11 residues. CDR1 is SNHLY, CDR2 FYNNEI, per germline. Together with reference TRBV2 and TRBJ2-2, the CDR3 gives the full variable domain: EPEVTQTPSHQVTQMGQEVILRCVPISNHLYFYWYRQILGQKVEFLVSFYNNEISEKSEIFDDQFSVERPDGSNFTLKIRSTKLEDSAMYFCASTLAGELFFGEGSRLTVL.

This sequence joins TRBV19 and TRBJ2-6; D remains unclear. The CDR3 extends over 17 amino acids. CDR1 is LNHDA and CDR2 is SQIVND in the germline V gene (reference sequence). The V end lost 5 bases, the J end lost 0 bases, and 14 bases lay between the germline ends. The CDR3 sequence: CASSLGIPISGANVLTF. CDR3 in DNA: TGTGCCAGTAGTCTGGGGATCCCTATCTCTGGGGCCAACGTCCTGACTTTC.

This clonotype was detected only a few times. This rearrangement joins TRBV4-3 to TRBJ2-3, with D perhaps matching TRBD2 (6 bases). V gave up 0 bases and J gave up 7 bases, with 17 bases separating them. Germline V gives CDR1 LGHNA, CDR2 YSLEER. The CDR3 sequence is 16 residues long. CDR3 sequence (DNA): TGCGCCAGCAGCCAAGATTTATTGGGGGGTGGCCATACGCAGTATTTT. Its translation is CASSQDLLGGGHTQYF.